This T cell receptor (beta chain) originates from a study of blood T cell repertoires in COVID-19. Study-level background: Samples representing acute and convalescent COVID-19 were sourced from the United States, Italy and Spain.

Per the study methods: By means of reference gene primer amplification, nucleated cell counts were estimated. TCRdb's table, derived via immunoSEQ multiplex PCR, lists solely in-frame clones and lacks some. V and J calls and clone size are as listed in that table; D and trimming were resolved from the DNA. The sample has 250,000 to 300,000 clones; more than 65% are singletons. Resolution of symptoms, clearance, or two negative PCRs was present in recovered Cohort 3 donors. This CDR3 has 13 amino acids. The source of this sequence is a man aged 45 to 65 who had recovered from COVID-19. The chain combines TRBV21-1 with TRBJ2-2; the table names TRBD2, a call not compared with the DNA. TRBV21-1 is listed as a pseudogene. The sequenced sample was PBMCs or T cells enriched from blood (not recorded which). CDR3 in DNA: TGTGCCAGCAGCAAAGGAGTCACCGGGGAGCTGTTTTTT. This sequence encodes CASSKGVTGELFF.